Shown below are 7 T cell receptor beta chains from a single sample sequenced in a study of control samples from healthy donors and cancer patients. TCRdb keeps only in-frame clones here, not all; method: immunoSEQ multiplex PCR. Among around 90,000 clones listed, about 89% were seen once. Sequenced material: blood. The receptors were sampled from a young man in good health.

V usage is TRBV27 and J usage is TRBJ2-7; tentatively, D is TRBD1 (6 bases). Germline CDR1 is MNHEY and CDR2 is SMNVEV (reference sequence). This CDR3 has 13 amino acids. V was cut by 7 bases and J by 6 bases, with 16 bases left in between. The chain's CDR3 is CASTGTPQREQYF. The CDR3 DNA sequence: TGTGCCAGCACAGGGACACCGCAACGCGAGCAGTACTTC.

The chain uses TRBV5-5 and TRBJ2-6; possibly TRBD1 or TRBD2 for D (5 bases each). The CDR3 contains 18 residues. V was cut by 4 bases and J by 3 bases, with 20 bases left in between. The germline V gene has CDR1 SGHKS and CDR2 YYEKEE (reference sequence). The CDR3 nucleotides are TGTGCCAGCAGCGCCCGGGACGTACTACTTTATGGGGCCAACGTCCTGACTTTC. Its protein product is CASSARDVLLYGANVLTF.

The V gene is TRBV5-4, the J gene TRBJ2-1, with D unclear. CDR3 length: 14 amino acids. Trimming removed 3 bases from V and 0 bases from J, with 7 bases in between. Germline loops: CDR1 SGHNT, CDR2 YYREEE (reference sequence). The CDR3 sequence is CASSSASSYNEQFF. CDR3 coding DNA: TGTGCCAGCAGCTCGGCAAGCTCCTACAATGAGCAGTTCTTC. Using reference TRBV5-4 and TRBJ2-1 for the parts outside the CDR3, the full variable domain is ETGVTQSPTHLIKTRGQQVTLRCSSQSGHNTVSWYQQALGQGPQFIFQYYREEENGRGNFPPRFSGLQFPNYSSELNVNALELDDSALYLCASSSASSYNEQFFGPGTRLTVL.

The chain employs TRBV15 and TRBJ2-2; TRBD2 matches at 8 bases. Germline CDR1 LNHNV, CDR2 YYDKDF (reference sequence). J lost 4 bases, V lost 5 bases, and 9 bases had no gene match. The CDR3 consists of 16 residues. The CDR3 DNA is TGTGCCACCAGCGGCTCCGGGACTAGGGGCACCGGGGAGCTGTTTTTT. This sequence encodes CATSGSGTRGTGELFF.

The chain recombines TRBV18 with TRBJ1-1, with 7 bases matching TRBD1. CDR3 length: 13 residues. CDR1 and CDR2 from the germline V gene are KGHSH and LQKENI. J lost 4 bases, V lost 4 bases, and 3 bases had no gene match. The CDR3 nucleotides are TGTGCCAGCTCACGCCGGGACAGCACTGAAGCTTTCTTT. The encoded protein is CASSRRDSTEAFF.

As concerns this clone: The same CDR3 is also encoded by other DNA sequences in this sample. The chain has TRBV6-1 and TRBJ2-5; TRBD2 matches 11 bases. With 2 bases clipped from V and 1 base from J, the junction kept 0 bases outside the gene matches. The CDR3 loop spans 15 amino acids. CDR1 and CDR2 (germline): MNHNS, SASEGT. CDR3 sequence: CASSELAGGQETQYF. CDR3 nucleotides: TGTGCCAGCAGTGAACTAGCGGGGGGCCAAGAGACCCAGTACTTC.

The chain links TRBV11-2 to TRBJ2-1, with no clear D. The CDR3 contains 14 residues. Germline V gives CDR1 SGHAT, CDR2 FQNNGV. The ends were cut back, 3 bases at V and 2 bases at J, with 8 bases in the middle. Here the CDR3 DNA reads TGTGCCAGCAGCTTGGAACTCCCCTACAATGAGCAGTTCTTC. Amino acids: CASSLELPYNEQFF.